These 23 T cell receptor beta chains were all obtained from the same sample, sequenced in a study of cytomegalovirus exposure and HLA in healthy donors. Primers included in the PCR were 60 Vbeta and 13 Jbeta primers. Profiling relied on immunoSEQ multiplex PCR, and the TCRdb table lists in-frame clones only, not all of them. The sample contains tens of thousands of clones, roughly four fifths of which appear only once. Sequenced: PBMCs. Receptors originate from a man aged 50 to 59 in good health and CMV-seronegative.

This chain uses TRBV30 with TRBJ2-1; TRBD2 matches 7 bases. Germline CDR1 reads GTSNPN; CDR2 reads SVGIG (reference sequence). With 6 bases clipped from V and 4 bases from J, the junction kept 6 bases outside the gene matches. This CDR3 region has 13 residues. The CDR3: CACLAEGYNEQFF. The CDR3 DNA reads TGTGCCTGTCTAGCGGAGGGGTACAATGAGCAGTTCTTC.

The rearrangement uses TRBV18 and TRBJ2-7, with 7 nucleotides matching TRBD2. This CDR3 is 14 amino acids long. Germline V gives CDR1 KGHSH, CDR2 LQKENI. The ends lost 5 bases at V and 2 bases at J; junction bases unmatched: 6. The DNA for the CDR3 is TGTGCCAGCTCAAGGGGAGCGGGAACCTACGAGCAGTACTTC. It specifies CASSRGAGTYEQYF. Filled out from reference TRBV18 and TRBJ2-7, the complete variable domain reads NAGVMQNPRHLVRRRGQEARLRCSPMKGHSHVYWYRQLPEEGLKFMVYLQKENIIDESGMPKERFSAEFPKEGPSILRIQQVVRGDSAAYFCASSRGAGTYEQYFGPGTRLTVT.

The gene calls are TRBV18 and TRBJ2-2; D might be TRBD2 (5 bases). The germline gives CDR1 KGHSH, CDR2 LQKENI. This CDR3 has 15 residues. The V gene lost 6 bases and the J gene lost 6 bases, with 17 bases spanning the gap. CDR3 sequence (DNA): TGTGCCAGCTCGGGCGGGCCGACGGTCGCCGGGGAGCTGTTTTTT. It encodes CASSGGPTVAGELFF. The whole variable domain, remainder taken from reference TRBV18 and TRBJ2-2, is NAGVMQNPRHLVRRRGQEARLRCSPMKGHSHVYWYRQLPEEGLKFMVYLQKENIIDESGMPKERFSAEFPKEGPSILRIQQVVRGDSAAYFCASSGGPTVAGELFFGEGSRLTVL.

The CDR3 is CASSQEVRRNEQFF. The DNA of the CDR3 is TGTGCCAGCAGCCAAGAGGTAAGGCGGAATGAGCAGTTCTTC. The chain uses TRBV14 and TRBJ2-1; D remains unclear. CDR1 is SGHDN, CDR2 FVKESK, per germline. This CDR3 is built from 14 residues. V shed 0 bases and J shed 7 bases, with 10 bases lying between them.

The CDR3 nucleotides are TGCGCCAGCAGCCAAGTCTTGACTAGCGGGAGTTCTGAGCAGTTCTTC. Protein: CASSQVLTSGSSEQFF. This rearrangement joins TRBV4-1 to TRBJ2-1; TRBD2 agrees at 12 bases. J was trimmed by 9 bases and V by 1 base; bases with no gene match: 7. The CDR3 loop spans 16 amino acids. The V gene's germline CDR1 is MGHRA and CDR2 YSYEKL.

The gene calls are TRBV28 and TRBJ1-4, with D possibly being TRBD1 (6 bases). Germline V lookup: CDR1 MDHEN, CDR2 SYDVKM. Trimming took 5 bases from V and 7 from J, leaving 17 bases between them. The CDR3 has 15 residues. For the CDR3, the DNA is TGTGCCAGCAGTATCCCGACAGGAAGGGGTGAAAAACTGTTTTTT. Its protein is CASSIPTGRGEKLFF.

J is TRBJ2-1 and V is TRBV6-5, with 8 bases that match TRBD1. CDR1 and CDR2 from the germline V gene are MNHEY and SVGAGI. This CDR3 is built from 16 residues. The J segment lost 3 bases and the V segment lost 2 bases, leaving 6 bases of the junction unmatched. DNA of the CDR3: TGTGCCAGCAGTTACCAGGGAACAGGGGGCTACAATGAGCAGTTCTTC. This codes for CASSYQGTGGYNEQFF.

The gene calls are TRBV19 and TRBJ2-1; 9 bases align to TRBD2. After removal of 6 bases from V and 2 bases from J, the junction contained 8 bases not matched to a gene. The CDR3 is 16 residues long. Germline CDR1 and CDR2: LNHDA and SQIVND (reference sequence). CDR3 in amino acids: CASSPTSGATYNEQFF. CDR3 nucleotide sequence: TGTGCCAGTAGCCCGACTAGCGGAGCGACCTACAATGAGCAGTTCTTC. The full variable domain, with the rest looked up from reference TRBV19 and TRBJ2-1, is DGGITQSPKYLFRKEGQNVTLSCEQNLNHDAMYWYRQDPGQGLRLIYYSQIVNDFQKGDIAEGYSVSREKKESFPLTVTSAQKNPTAFYLCASSPTSGATYNEQFFGPGTRLTVL.

The V call is TRBV5-4, the J call TRBJ2-1; tentative D call: TRBD1 (5 bases). Trimming pared 4 bases from V and 2 bases from J, leaving 10 bases between. The CDR3 length is 14 residues. Germline CDR1 is SGHNT and CDR2 is YYREEE (reference sequence). CDR3 bases: TGTGCCAGCAGCCCTAGACAGACCTACAATGAGCAGTTCTTC. Its translation: CASSPRQTYNEQFF.

This chain connects TRBV7-9 to TRBJ2-3; the D gene is possibly TRBD2 (5 bases). V was clipped by 1 base and J by 1 base, with 15 bases between them. The CDR3 loop spans 17 amino acids. The germline V gene encodes CDR1 SEHNR and CDR2 FQNEAQ (reference sequence). CDR3 DNA: TGTGCCAGCAGCTTAGTGCTCTTCGGGGTAGGCACAGATACGCAGTATTTT. Its protein product is CASSLVLFGVGTDTQYF.

This clone was counted between two and nine times. This chain links TRBV2 with TRBJ2-3; TRBD1 matches at 7 bases. The junction had 0 bases not matched to a gene; V was cut back by 2 bases and J by 1 base. The CDR3 covers 14 residues. CDR1 and CDR2 (germline): SNHLY, FYNNEI. CDR3 residues: CASSEQGGTDTQYF. CDR3 nucleotide sequence: TGTGCCAGCAGTGAACAGGGGGGCACAGATACGCAGTATTTT.

The chain carries TRBV27 and TRBJ2-2, with 8 bases that match TRBD1. J was trimmed by 4 bases and V by 3 bases; bases with no gene match: 10. This CDR3 is built from 17 residues. Looked up from germline, CDR1 is MNHEY and CDR2 is SMNVEV (reference sequence). The CDR3 nucleotides read TGTGCCAGCAGTTTTCAGGGGGCGAGGTGGAGCACCGGGGAGCTGTTTTTT. Amino acids: CASSFQGARWSTGELFF.

This clone showed up just once. The genes are TRBV19 and TRBJ2-1, with D possibly being TRBD1 (5 bases). The CDR3 is made up of 13 amino acids. Germline CDR1 reads LNHDA; CDR2 reads SQIVND (reference sequence). The ends were cut back, 4 bases at V and 4 bases at J, with 8 bases in the middle. CDR3 bases: TGTGCCAGTAGTACTGCAGGGTACAATGAGCAGTTCTTC. Protein product: CASSTAGYNEQFF.

This chain joins TRBV15 and TRBJ2-1; 8 bases align to TRBD2. The CDR3 consists of 16 residues. V dropped 5 bases and J dropped 6; count of bases not matched to a gene: 12. CDR1 is LNHNV and CDR2 is YYDKDF in the germline V gene (reference sequence). The CDR3 region is CATSSQYSGRFNEQFF. DNA of the CDR3: TGTGCCACCAGCTCCCAGTACAGCGGGAGATTCAATGAGCAGTTCTTC.

The J gene is TRBJ1-1, the V gene TRBV6-5; weak D call: TRBD1 (5 bases). The V gene's germline CDR1 is MNHEY and CDR2 SVGAGI. The germline V and J ends were trimmed by 2 bases and 4 bases, with 11 bases remaining between them. This CDR3 comprises 14 residues. The CDR3 nucleotides read TGTGCCAGCAGTTACGTGGGGCCCAGCACTGAAGCTTTCTTT. Its translation: CASSYVGPSTEAFF.

The genes are TRBV28 and TRBJ1-2; 7 bases agree with TRBD1. The CDR3 runs 14 residues. J gave up 6 bases and V 4 bases, and 8 bases lay outside the gene matches. Germline CDR1 and CDR2: MDHEN and SYDVKM. The CDR3 nucleotides read TGTGCCAGCAGTTCTACCGGGACAGCTAATGGCTACACCTTC. This gives the protein CASSSTGTANGYTF.

The chain employs TRBV6-5 and TRBJ2-5; maybe TRBD1 (7 bases). The germline gives CDR1 MNHEY, CDR2 SVGAGI. The CDR3 is 16 residues long. Trimming took 4 bases from V and 5 from J, leaving 20 bases between them. The CDR3 region has the DNA TGTGCCAGCAGTTTACCATACTCGACAGGGAGGGAGACCCAGTACTTC. Translation: CASSLPYSTGRETQYF.

Only one count was recorded for this clone. CDR3 nucleotide sequence: TGTGCCAGCAGTATATTTTCCTACAATGAGCAGTTCTTC. Amino acids: CASSIFSYNEQFF. The chain combines TRBV11-3 with TRBJ2-1; D gene ambiguous. The CDR3 contains 13 residues. The germline gives CDR1 SGHNT, CDR2 YENEEA. With 6 bases removed from V and 1 base from J, the gap between germline ends came to 7 bases.

The J gene is TRBJ2-7, the V gene TRBV11-3; TRBD1 is a possible D gene (5 bases). Germline V gives CDR1 SGHNT, CDR2 YENEEA. The CDR3 has 15 residues. V lost 0 bases and J lost 1, with 10 bases in between. Written as DNA, the CDR3 is TGTGCCAGCAGCTTAGAAGGGGCACCTTCCTACGAGCAGTACTTC. This encodes CASSLEGAPSYEQYF.

This chain connects TRBV5-1 to TRBJ2-2, with TRBD1 matching over 10 bases. Germline V CDR1 and CDR2: SGHRS, YFSETQ. CDR3 length: 18 amino acids. The V and J ends lost 2 bases and 5 bases, in that order; junction bases with no gene match: 12. The CDR3 sequence: CASSLFTIGQGGTGELFF. CDR3 coding DNA: TGCGCCAGCAGCTTATTTACGATTGGACAGGGGGGGACCGGGGAGCTGTTTTTT.

The chain carries TRBV5-1 and TRBJ2-1; TRBD2 agrees at 10 bases. The CDR3 runs to 15 residues. CDR1 and CDR2 (germline): SGHRS, YFSETQ. V lost 4 bases and J lost 7; bases outside the gene matches: 8. This CDR3 reads CASSGSGRGGNEQFF. CDR3 nucleotides: TGCGCCAGCAGCGGAAGCGGGAGGGGAGGAAATGAGCAGTTCTTC.

V gene TRBV4-3 combines with J gene TRBJ2-1; the D is unclear. This CDR3 spans 16 amino acids. Per the germline V gene, CDR1 is LGHNA and CDR2 is YSLEER. Trimming left V 1 base short and J 2 bases short, with 12 bases between. As DNA, the CDR3 is TGCGCCAGCAGCCAAGGGCACCGCGGTACCTACAATGAGCAGTTCTTC. Translating it yields CASSQGHRGTYNEQFF.

This clone rates as medium-sized (0.01 to 0.1%). This chain uses TRBV29-1 with TRBJ1-1, with D maybe TRBD1 (6 bases). Trimming removed 5 bases from V and 0 bases from J, with 13 bases in between. The CDR3 spans 14 residues. Looked up from germline, CDR1 is SQVTM and CDR2 is ANQGSEA. The CDR3 region is CSVRVQGLNTEAFF. The CDR3 nucleotides read TGCAGCGTTCGAGTACAGGGCTTGAACACTGAAGCTTTCTTT. Full variable domain (remainder filled in from reference TRBV29-1 and TRBJ1-1): SAVISQKPSRDICQRGTSLTIQCQVDSQVTMMFWYRQQPGQSLTLIATANQGSEATYESGFVIDKFPISRPNLTFSTLTVSNMSPEDSSIYLCSVRVQGLNTEAFFGQGTRLTVV.